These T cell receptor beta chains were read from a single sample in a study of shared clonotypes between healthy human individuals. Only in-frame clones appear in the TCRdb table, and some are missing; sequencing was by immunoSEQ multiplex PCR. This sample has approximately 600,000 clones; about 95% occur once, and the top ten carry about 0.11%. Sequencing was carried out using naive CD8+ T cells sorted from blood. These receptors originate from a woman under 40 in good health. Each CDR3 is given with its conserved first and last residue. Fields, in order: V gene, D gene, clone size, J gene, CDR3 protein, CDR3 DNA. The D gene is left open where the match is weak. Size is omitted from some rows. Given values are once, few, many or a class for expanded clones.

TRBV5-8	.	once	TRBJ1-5	CASSASQPQHF	TGTGCCAGCAGTGCTAGTCAGCCCCAGCATTTT
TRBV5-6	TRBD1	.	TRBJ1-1	CASSTGQGAPTEAFF	TGTGCCAGCAGCACCGGACAGGGGGCGCCCACTGAAGCTTTCTTT
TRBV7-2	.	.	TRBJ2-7	CASSLGASFYEQYF	TGTGCCAGCAGCTTAGGGGCGTCTTTCTACGAGCAGTACTTC
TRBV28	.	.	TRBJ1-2	CASTFRGDYGYTF	TGTGCCAGCACCTTTAGGGGCGACTATGGCTACACCTTC
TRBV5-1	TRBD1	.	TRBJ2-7	CASSEGTVSYEQYF	TGCGCCAGCAGCGAAGGGACAGTTTCCTACGAGCAGTACTTC
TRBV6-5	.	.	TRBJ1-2	CASSYRGGDYGYTF	TGTGCCAGCAGTTACAGGGGTGGGGACTATGGCTACACCTTC
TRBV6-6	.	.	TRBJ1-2	CASSYGWSGDGYTF	TGTGCCAGCAGTTACGGTTGGTCAGGGGATGGCTACACCTTC
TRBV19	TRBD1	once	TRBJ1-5	CASSLDRGHQPQHF	TGTGCCAGTAGTCTTGACAGGGGACATCAGCCCCAGCATTTT
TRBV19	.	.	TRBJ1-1	CASSPRLGAFF	TGTGCCAGTAGTCCACGCCTGGGAGCTTTCTTT
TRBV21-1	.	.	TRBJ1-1	CASSKVGGVNTEAFF	TGTGCCAGCAGCAAAGTCGGGGGGGTGAACACTGAAGCTTTCTTT
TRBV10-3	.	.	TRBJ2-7	CATGRDEQYF	TGTGCCACGGGACGGGACGAGCAGTACTTC
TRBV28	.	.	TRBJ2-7	CATGQATYEQYF	TGTGCCACGGGGCAAGCCACCTACGAGCAGTACTTC
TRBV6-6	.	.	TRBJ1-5	CASSYSQGGQPQHF	TGTGCCAGCAGTTACTCGCAGGGTGGGCAGCCCCAGCATTTT
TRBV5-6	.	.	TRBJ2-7	CASSTLLTGSDEQYF	TGTGCCAGCAGTACGCTCCTGACAGGAAGCGACGAGCAGTACTTC
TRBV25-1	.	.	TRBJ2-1	CASVMGAFNEQFF	TGTGCCAGCGTCATGGGAGCATTCAATGAGCAGTTCTTC
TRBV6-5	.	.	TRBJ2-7	CASSGDESSYEQYF	TGTGCCAGCAGTGGGGACGAAAGCTCCTACGAGCAGTACTTC
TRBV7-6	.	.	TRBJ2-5	CASSSWTAKETQYF	TGTGCCAGCAGCTCCTGGACTGCCAAAGAGACCCAGTACTTC
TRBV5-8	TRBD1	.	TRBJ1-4	CASSFGRGKLFF	TGTGCCAGCAGCTTCGGCAGGGGGAAACTGTTTTTT
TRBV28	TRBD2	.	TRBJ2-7	CASSPLTSGRLSYEQYF	TGTGCCAGCAGTCCACTGACTAGCGGGAGACTTTCCTACGAGCAGTACTTC
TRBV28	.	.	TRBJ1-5	CASSRGYSNQPQHF	TGTGCCAGCAGTCGCGGATATAGCAATCAGCCCCAGCATTTT
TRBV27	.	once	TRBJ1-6	CASSSLPPNSPLHF	TGTGCCAGCAGTTCACTACCGCCAAATTCACCCCTCCACTTT
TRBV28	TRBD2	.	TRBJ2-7	CASTPSGYSYEQYF	TGTGCCAGCACCCCTAGCGGGTACTCCTACGAGCAGTACTTC
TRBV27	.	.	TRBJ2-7	CASAPYSASYEQYF	TGTGCCAGCGCCCCCTACAGCGCCTCCTACGAGCAGTACTTC
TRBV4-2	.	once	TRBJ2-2	CASGSNTGELFF	TGTGCCAGCGGTTCTAACACCGGGGAGCTGTTTTTT
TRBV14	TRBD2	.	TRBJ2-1	CASSPTSGRPKGNEQFF	TGTGCCAGCAGCCCCACTAGCGGGAGGCCAAAGGGTAATGAGCAGTTCTTC
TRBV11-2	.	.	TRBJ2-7	CASLGLSYEQYF	TGTGCCAGCCTGGGGCTCTCCTACGAGCAGTACTTC
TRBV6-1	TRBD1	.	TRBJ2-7	CASSTWGTGAYEQYF	TGTGCCAGCAGCACCTGGGGGACAGGGGCCTACGAGCAGTACTTC
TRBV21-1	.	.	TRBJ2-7	CASSKLGRRCGPFGSYEQYF	TGTGCCAGCAGCAAATTGGGAAGGAGATGCGGACCTTTCGGTTCCTACGAGCAGTACTTC